This T cell receptor (beta chain) was identified in a study of molecular identifiers for immune sequencing clone quantification. Study context: Naive CD8 RNA (roughly 20,000 or 100,000 cells) was divided into five aliquots, with four sequenced. General study findings and limits: Effector cells had over 99% of their molecules in clones above 20 RNA copies, while naive cells had under 1%.

With regard to this clonotype: As yet, its antigen is unknown. A much larger clonotype is one base distant, so this may be a read error.

Germline V gene lookup returns CDR1 SGHRS and CDR2 YFSETQ. CDR3 size: 15 residues. TCRdb redid the calling of the PCR reads with MiXCR, one entry per CDR3 protein. The table includes under 600,000 distinct CDR3 sequences, roughly 24% detected once. With RNA at 10%, 30% or 50%, naive CD8 libraries came from roughly 20,000 to 1,000,000 sorted cells. Sorting recovered naive CD8 T cells on a CD8+CD4-CCR7+CD45RA+ profile. The sequencing input was naive CD8+ T cells from blood, with Jurkat cell RNA spiked in. Stated subset: FACS-sorted CD8+CD4-CCR7+CD45RA+ naive T cells. The TCR comes from a human donor in good health. Some libraries in this study had Jurkat cell RNA spiked in. The chain employs TRBV5-1 and TRBJ2-2; 7 bases are shared with TRBD1. CDR3 bases: TGCTCCAGCAGCTTTGAGGGGGCTGACACCGGGGAGCTGTTTTTT. It is translated as CSSSFEGADTGELFF.